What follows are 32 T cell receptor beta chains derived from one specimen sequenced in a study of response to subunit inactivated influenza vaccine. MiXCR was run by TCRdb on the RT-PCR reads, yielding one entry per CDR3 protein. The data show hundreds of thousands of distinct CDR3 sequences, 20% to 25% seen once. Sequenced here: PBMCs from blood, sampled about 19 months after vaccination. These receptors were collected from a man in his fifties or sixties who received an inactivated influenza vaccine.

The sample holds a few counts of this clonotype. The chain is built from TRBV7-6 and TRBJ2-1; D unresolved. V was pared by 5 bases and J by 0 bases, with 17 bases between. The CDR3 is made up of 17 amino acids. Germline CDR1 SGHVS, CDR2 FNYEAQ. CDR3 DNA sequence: TGTGCCAGCAGCCCACGGGCTGGCCAAAACTCCTACAATGAGCAGTTCTTC. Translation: CASSPRAGQNSYNEQFF.

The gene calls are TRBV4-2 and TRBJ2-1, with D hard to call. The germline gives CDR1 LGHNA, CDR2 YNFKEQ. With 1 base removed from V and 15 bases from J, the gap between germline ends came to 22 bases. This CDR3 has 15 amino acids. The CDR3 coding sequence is TGTGCCAGCAGCCAAGGAGTTGACACCCGCGGTAAATTGTTCTTC. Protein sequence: CASSQGVDTRGKLFF.

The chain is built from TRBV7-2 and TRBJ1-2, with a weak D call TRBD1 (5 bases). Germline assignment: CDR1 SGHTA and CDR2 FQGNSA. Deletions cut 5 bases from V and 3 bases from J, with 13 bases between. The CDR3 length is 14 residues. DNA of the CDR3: TGTGCCAGCAGCCGGTGGGGGGGAGACTATGGCTACACCTTC. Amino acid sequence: CASSRWGGDYGYTF.

The CDR3 sequence: CASSHGQSSNQPQHF. CDR3 coding DNA: TGTGCCAGCAGCCACGGACAGAGTAGCAATCAGCCCCAGCATTTT. The chain joins TRBV6-1 to TRBJ1-5, with a tentative D call TRBD1 (6 bases). Germline values: CDR1 MNHNS, CDR2 SASEGT. CDR3 length: 15 residues. Trimming left V 6 bases short and J 0 bases short, with 12 bases between.

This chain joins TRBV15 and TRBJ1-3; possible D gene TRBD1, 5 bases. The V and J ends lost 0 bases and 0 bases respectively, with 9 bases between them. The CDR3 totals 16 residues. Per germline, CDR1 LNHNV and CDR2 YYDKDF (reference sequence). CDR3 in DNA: TGTGCCACCAGCAGAGAGGGGCGGTACTCTGGAAACACCATATATTTT. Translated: CATSREGRYSGNTIYF.

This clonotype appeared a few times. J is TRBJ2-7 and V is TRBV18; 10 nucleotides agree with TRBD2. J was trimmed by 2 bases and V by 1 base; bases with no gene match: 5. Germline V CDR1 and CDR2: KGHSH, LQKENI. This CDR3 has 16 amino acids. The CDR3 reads CASSPQGLADAYEQYF. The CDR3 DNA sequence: TGTGCCAGCTCACCACAAGGACTAGCGGACGCCTACGAGCAGTACTTC.

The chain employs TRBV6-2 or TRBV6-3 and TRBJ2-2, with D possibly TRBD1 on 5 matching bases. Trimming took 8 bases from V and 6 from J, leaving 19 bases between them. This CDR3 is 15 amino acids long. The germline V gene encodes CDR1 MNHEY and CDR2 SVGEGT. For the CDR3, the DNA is TGTGCCAGCCACCTTCGGCAGGGTATCTCCGGGGAGCTGTTTTTT. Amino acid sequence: CASHLRQGISGELFF.

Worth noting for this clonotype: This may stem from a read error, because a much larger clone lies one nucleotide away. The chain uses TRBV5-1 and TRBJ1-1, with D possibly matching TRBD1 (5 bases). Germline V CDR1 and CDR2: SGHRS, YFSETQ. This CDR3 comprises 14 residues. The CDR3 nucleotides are TGCGCCAACAGCCACCCTACAGGGAACACTGAAGCTTTCTTT. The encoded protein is CANSHPTGNTEAFF.

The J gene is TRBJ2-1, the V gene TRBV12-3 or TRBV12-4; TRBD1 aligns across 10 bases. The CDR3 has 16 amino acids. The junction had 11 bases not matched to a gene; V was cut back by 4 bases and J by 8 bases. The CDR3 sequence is CASSSPGTGEIDEQFF. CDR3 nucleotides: TGTGCCAGCAGTTCTCCAGGGACAGGGGAAATCGATGAGCAGTTCTTC.

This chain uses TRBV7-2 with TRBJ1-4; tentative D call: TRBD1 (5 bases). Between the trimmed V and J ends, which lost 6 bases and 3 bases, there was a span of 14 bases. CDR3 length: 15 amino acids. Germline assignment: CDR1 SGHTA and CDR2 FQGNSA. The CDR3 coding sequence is TGTGCCAGCAGAGGAGGACGAGGGGCTAATGAAAAACTGTTTTTT. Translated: CASRGGRGANEKLFF.

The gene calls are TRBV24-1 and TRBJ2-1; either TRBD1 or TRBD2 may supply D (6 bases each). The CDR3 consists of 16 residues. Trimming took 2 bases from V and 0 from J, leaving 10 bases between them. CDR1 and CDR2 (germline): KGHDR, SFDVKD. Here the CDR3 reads CATSDSWGASYNEQFF. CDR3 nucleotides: TGTGCCACCAGTGATTCGTGGGGGGCCTCCTACAATGAGCAGTTCTTC.

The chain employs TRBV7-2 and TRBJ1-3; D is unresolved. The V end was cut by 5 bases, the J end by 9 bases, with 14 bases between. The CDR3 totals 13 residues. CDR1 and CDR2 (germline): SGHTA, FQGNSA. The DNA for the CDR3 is TGTGCCAGCAGCCCTCAGATGGGGAGCACCATATATTTT. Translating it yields CASSPQMGSTIYF.

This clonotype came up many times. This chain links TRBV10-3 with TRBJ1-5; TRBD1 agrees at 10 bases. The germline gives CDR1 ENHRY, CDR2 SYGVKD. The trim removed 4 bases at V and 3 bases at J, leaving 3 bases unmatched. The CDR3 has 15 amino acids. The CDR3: CAISAGTGANQPQHF. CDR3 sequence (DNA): TGTGCCATCAGTGCCGGGACAGGGGCCAATCAGCCCCAGCATTTT.

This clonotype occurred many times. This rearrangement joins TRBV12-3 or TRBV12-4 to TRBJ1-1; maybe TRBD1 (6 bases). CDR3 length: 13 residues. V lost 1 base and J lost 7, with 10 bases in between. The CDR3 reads CASSLGTDGEAFF. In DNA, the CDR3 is TGTGCCAGCAGTTTAGGGACAGACGGTGAAGCTTTCTTT.

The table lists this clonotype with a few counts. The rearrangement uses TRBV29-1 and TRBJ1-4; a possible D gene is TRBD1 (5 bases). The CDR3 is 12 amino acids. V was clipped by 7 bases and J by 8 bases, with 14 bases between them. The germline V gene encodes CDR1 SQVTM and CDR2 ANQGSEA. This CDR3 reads CSAVRGGEKLFF. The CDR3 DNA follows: TGCAGCGCTGTAAGGGGTGGCGAAAAACTGTTTTTT.

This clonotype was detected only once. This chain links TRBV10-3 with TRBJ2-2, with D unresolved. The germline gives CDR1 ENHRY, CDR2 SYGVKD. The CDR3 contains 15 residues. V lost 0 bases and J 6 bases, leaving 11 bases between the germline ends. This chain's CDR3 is CAISESQRLAGELFF. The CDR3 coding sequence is TGTGCCATCAGTGAGTCCCAGAGGTTGGCCGGGGAGCTGTTTTTT.

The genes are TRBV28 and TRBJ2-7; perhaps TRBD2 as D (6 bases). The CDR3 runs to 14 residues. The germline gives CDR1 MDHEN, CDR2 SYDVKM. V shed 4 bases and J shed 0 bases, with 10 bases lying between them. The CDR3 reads CASSSDGGSYEQYF. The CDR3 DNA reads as TGTGCCAGCAGTTCCGACGGGGGCTCCTACGAGCAGTACTTC.

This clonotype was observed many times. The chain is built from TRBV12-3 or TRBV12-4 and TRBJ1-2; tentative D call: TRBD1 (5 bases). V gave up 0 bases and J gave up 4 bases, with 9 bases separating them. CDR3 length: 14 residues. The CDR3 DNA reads TGTGCCAGCAGTTTAGCGCAGGGTAGCTATGGCTACACCTTC. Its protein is CASSLAQGSYGYTF.

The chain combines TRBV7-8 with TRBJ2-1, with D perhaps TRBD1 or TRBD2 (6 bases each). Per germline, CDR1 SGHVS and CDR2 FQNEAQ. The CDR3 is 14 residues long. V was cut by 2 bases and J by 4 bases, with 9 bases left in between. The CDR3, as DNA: TGTGCCAGCAGCTTAAGGGGGGCTTACAATGAGCAGTTCTTC. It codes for CASSLRGAYNEQFF.

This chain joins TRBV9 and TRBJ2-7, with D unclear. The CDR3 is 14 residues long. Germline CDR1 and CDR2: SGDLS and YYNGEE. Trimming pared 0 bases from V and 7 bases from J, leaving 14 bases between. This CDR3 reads CASSVGPVLGEQYF. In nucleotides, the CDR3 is TGTGCCAGCAGCGTAGGGCCGGTGCTCGGAGAGCAGTACTTC. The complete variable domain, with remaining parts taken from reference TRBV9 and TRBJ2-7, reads DSGVTQTPKHLITATGQRVTLRCSPRSGDLSVYWYQQSLDQGLQFLIQYYNGEERAKGNILERFSAQQFPDLHSELNLSSLELGDSALYFCASSVGPVLGEQYFGPGTRLTVT.

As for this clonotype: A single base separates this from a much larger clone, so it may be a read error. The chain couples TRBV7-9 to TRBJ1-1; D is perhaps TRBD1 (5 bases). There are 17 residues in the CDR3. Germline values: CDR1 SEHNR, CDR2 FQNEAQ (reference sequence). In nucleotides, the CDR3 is TGTGCCAGCAGCTTAGCGCGAGCGGGACGGCGATTCACTAAAGCTTTCTTT. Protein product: CASSLARAGRRFTKAFF.

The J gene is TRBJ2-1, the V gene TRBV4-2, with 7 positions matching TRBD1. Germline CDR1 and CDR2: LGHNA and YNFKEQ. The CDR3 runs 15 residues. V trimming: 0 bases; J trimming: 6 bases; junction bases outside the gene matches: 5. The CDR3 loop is CASSQEGGASNEQFF. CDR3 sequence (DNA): TGTGCCAGCAGCCAAGAAGGGGGCGCCTCCAATGAGCAGTTCTTC.

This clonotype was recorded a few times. CDR3 loop: CASSEISRGSGYTF. CDR3 DNA sequence: TGTGCCAGCAGTGAAATCTCTAGGGGCAGTGGCTACACCTTC. This chain uses TRBV2 with TRBJ1-2; perhaps TRBD1 as D (5 bases). This CDR3 is built from 14 residues. V lost 2 bases, J lost 7 bases, and 14 bases lay in between. Germline CDR1 reads SNHLY; CDR2 reads FYNNEI.

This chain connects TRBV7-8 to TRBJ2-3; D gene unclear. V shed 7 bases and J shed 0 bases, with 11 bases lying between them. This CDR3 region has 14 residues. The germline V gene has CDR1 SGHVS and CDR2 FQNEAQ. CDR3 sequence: CASTLSESTDTQYF. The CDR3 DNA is TGTGCCAGCACCCTAAGTGAGAGCACAGATACGCAGTATTTT.

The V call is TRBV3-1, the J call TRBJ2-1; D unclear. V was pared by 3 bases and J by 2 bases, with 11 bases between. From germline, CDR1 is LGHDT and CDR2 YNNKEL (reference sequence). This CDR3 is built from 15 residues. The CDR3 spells CASSQKGLTYNEQFF. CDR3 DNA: TGTGCCAGCAGCCAGAAGGGCCTTACCTACAATGAGCAGTTCTTC.

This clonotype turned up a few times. CDR3 DNA: TGTGCCAGCAGCTTAACGAAGGAATCACCCCTCCACTTT. Its translation is CASSLTKESPLHF. The V call is TRBV7-3, the J call TRBJ1-6; D unclear. The CDR3 covers 13 residues. From germline, CDR1 is SGHTA and CDR2 FQGTGA. V lost 0 bases to trimming and J lost 10 bases, with 7 bases between them. Full variable domain (outside the CDR3, taken from reference TRBV7-3 and TRBJ1-6): GAGVSQTPSNKVTEKGKYVELRCDPISGHTALYWYRQSLGQGPEFLIYFQGTGAADDSGLPNDRFFAVRPEGSVSTLKIQRTERGDSAVYLCASSLTKESPLHFGNGTRLTVT.

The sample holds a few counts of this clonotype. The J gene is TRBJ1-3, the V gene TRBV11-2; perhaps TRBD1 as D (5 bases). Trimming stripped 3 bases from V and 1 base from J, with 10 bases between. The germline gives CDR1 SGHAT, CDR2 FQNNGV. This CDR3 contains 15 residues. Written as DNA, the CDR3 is TGTGCCAGCAGCTTCTCGGCAGGGTCTGGAAACACCATATATTTT. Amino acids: CASSFSAGSGNTIYF.

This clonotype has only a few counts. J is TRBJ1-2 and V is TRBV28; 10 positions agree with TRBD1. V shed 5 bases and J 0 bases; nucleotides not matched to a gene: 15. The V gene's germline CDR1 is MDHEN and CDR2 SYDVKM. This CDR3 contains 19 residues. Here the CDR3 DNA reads TGTGCCAGCAGTCCGCCTCGGGGACAGGGGCCTTTAGCTAACTATGGCTACACCTTC. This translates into CASSPPRGQGPLANYGYTF.

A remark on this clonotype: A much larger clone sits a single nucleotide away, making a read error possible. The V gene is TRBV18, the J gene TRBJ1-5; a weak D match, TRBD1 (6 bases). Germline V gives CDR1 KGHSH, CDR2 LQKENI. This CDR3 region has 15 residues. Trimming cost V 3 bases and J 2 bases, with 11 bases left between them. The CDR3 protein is CASSPNRVGNQPQHF. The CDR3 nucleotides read TGTGCCAGCTCACCGAACAGGGTAGGCAATCAGCCCCAGCATTTT.

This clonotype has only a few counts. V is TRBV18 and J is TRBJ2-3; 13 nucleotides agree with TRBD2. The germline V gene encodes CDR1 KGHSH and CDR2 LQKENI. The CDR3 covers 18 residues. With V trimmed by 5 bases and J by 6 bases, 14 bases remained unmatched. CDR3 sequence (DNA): TGTGCCAGCTCAACGGGGACTAGCGGGATCATCCGAGGGGATACGCAGTATTTT. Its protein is CASSTGTSGIIRGDTQYF.

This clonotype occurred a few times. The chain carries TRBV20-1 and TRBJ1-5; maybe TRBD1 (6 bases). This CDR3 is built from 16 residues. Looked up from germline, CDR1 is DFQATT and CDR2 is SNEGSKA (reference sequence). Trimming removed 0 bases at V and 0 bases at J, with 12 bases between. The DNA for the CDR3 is TGCAGTGCTAGAGATGTTACAGGGCATAGCAATCAGCCCCAGCATTTT. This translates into CSARDVTGHSNQPQHF.

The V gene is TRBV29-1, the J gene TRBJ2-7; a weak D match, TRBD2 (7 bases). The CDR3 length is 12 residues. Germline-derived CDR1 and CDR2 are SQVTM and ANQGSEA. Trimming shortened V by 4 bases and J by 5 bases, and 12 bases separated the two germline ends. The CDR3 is CSVAPGGDEQYF. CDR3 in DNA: TGCAGCGTTGCGCCGGGGGGCGACGAGCAGTACTTC.